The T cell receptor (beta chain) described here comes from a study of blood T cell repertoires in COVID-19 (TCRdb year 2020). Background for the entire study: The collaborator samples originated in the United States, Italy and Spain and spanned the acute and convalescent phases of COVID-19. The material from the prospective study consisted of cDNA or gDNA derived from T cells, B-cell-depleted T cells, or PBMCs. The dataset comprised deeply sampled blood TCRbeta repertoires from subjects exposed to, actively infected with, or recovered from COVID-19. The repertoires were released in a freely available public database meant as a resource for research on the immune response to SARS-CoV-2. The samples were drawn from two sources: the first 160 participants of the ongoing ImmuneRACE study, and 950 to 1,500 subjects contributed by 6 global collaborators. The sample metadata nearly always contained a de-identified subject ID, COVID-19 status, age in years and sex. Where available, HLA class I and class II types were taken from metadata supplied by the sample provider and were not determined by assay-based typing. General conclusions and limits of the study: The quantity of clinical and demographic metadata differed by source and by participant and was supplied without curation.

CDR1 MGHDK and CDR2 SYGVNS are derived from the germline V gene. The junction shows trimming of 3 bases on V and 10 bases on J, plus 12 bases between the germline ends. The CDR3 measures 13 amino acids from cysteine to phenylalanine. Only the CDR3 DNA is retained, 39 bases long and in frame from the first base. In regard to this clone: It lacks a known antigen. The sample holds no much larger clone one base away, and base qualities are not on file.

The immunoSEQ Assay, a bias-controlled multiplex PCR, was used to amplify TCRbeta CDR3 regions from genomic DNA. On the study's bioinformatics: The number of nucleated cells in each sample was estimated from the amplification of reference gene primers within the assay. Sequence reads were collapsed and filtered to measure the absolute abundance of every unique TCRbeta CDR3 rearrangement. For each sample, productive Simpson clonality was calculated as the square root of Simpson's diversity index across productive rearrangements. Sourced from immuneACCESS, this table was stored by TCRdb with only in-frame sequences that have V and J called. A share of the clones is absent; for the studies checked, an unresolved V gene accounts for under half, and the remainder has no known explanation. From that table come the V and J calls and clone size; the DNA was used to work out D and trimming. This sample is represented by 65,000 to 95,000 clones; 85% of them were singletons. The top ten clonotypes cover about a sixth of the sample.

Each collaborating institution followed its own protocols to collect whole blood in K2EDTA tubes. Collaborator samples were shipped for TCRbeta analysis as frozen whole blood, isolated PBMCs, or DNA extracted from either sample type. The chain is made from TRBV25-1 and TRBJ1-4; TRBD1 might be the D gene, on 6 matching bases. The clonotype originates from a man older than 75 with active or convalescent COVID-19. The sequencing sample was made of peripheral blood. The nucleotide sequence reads TGTGCCAGCAGTGACTACAGGGTCGGAAAACTGTTTTTT. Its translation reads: CASSDYRVGKLFF.